The 9 T cell receptor beta chains below were found in one sample sequenced in a study of T cell repertoires in cytomegalovirus infection. TCRdb itself ran the reads through MiXCR, one entry per CDR3 protein. The data hold under 800,000 distinct CDR3 sequences, with 20% to 25% observed a single time. The source material was CD8+ T cells from PBMCs. Receptors originate from a human donor in good health (CMV status not recorded). Some clones in this sample may be carry-over from other donors' samples.

The rearrangement links TRBV10-1 to TRBJ2-7; D unclear. Trimming stripped 5 bases from V and 7 bases from J, with 15 bases between. CDR1 and CDR2 from the germline V gene are WNHNN and SYGVQD (reference sequence). CDR3 size: 13 residues. The CDR3 region has the DNA TGCGCCAGCAGTCGAGCAGTGGCTGAGGAGCAGTACTTC. Translating gives CASSRAVAEEQYF.

There are a few counts of this clonotype. The V and J genes are TRBV15 and TRBJ2-7; TRBD1 might be the D (6 bases). Trimming stripped 3 bases from V and 6 bases from J, with 21 bases between. The CDR3 is 16 amino acids. Looked up from germline, CDR1 is LNHNV and CDR2 is YYDKDF (reference sequence). The CDR3 spells CATSRERIGRGSEQYV. The CDR3 region has the DNA TGTGCCACCAGCAGGGAGAGGATTGGCAGGGGAAGCGAGCAGTACGTC.

This clonotype occurred a few times. The chain has TRBV20-1 and TRBJ2-7; D perhaps matches TRBD1 (5 bases). The CDR3 is 14 residues long. Trimming stripped 3 bases from V and 1 base from J, with 13 bases between. CDR1 and CDR2 (germline): DFQATT, SNEGSKA (reference sequence). The CDR3 bases are TGCAGTGCTAGGGCAGGGATCTTTTCCTACGAGCAGTACGTC. Its translation: CSARAGIFSYEQYV.

This rearrangement joins TRBV13 to TRBJ2-1; TRBD2 is a possible D gene (7 bases). Trimming left V 5 bases short and J 0 bases short, with 17 bases between. Looked up from germline, CDR1 is PRHDT and CDR2 is FYEKMQ (reference sequence). The CDR3 covers 17 residues. CDR3 protein: CASSDLEGGSSYNEQFF. In DNA form, the CDR3 reads TGTGCCAGCAGCGACCTGGAGGGGGGGAGCTCCTACAATGAGCAGTTCTTC. The variable domain in full, completed from reference TRBV13 and TRBJ2-1, reads AAGVIQSPRHLIKEKRETATLKCYPIPRHDTVYWYQQGPGQDPQFLISFYEKMQSDKGSIPDRFSAQQFSDYHSELNMSSLELGDSALYFCASSDLEGGSSYNEQFFGPGTRLTVL.

In the case of this clonotype: It is likely a read error: a sequence one base away is far more abundant. V is TRBV12-3 or TRBV12-4 and J is TRBJ2-2; D is unclear. The CDR3 has 13 amino acids. The CDR3 region is CVSSLENTGELFF. The DNA of the CDR3 is TGTGTCAGCAGTTTAGAAAACACCGGGGAGCTGTTTTTT.

Of note for this clonotype: A read error may produce the germline difference seen at one junction end. This chain uses TRBV5-1 with TRBJ1-1; a possible D gene is TRBD1 (6 bases). Germline CDR1 SGHRS, CDR2 YFSETQ. The CDR3 length is 15 residues. Here the CDR3 reads CANSLGRYRDTEAFF. Here the CDR3 DNA reads TGCGCCAACAGCTTGGGGCGTTACAGGGACACTGAAGCTTTCTTT.

V usage is TRBV27 and J usage is TRBJ2-5; TRBD2 matches 9 bases. The J segment lost 5 bases and the V segment lost 4 bases, leaving 5 bases of the junction unmatched. This CDR3 contains 14 residues. The germline CDR1 and CDR2 sequences are MNHEY and SMNVEV (reference sequence). The DNA for the CDR3 is TGTGCCAGCAGTTCCGGGACTAGCTGGGAGACCCAGTACTTC. It is translated as CASSSGTSWETQYF.

The chain joins TRBV6-6 to TRBJ2-1, with 13 positions matching TRBD2. The V segment lost 6 bases and the J segment 6 bases; nucleotides outside the gene matches: 8. The CDR3 contains 16 residues. CDR1 MNHNY and CDR2 SVGAGI come from the germline V gene (reference sequence). CDR3 nucleotide sequence: TGTGCCAGCAGCCTTTTACTAGCGGGGGGGTCCAATGAGCAGTTCTTC. It is translated as CASSLLLAGGSNEQFF.

In this sample, this clonotype turned up a few times. The J gene is TRBJ1-4, the V gene TRBV2, with 7 bases matching TRBD1. CDR1 is SNHLY and CDR2 is FYNNEI in the germline V gene. J was trimmed by 2 bases and V by 4 bases; bases with no gene match: 19. The CDR3 length is 20 residues. The CDR3 DNA reads TGTGCCAGCAGTGTGTCGGTGGGACAGCTCCAGGGGAAGACTAATGAAAAACTGTTTTTT. Protein: CASSVSVGQLQGKTNEKLFF.